Below, 21 T cell receptor beta chains from the same sample are listed, as sequenced in a study of CD8 T cells in Susac syndrome. Reverse transcription of about 0.5 to 1 ug RNA used random hexamers. TCRdb redid the calling of the immunoSEQ multiplex PCR reads with MiXCR, one entry per CDR3 protein. There are about 130,000 distinct CDR3 sequences in the sample; 80% to 85% occur only once, and approximately 0.51% lies in the top ten. The sequenced sample consisted of CD8+ T cells from PBMCs. The source is a human donor with multiple sclerosis.

The chain combines TRBV9 with TRBJ1-4, with D tentatively TRBD1 (6 bases). V lost 0 bases, J lost 7 bases, and 13 bases lay in between. Looked up from germline, CDR1 is SGDLS and CDR2 is YYNGEE. The length of the CDR3 is 15 residues. CDR3 sequence (DNA): TGTGCCAGCAGCGTAGGAGGGGGGGATGGTGAAAAACTGTTTTTT. It translates to CASSVGGGDGEKLFF.

In nucleotides, the CDR3 is TGTGCCAGCAGCTTGACCCCCGATAGTGAAGCTTTCTTT. It specifies CASSLTPDSEAFF. V is TRBV5-5 and J is TRBJ1-1; D remains unclear. The germline V gene has CDR1 SGHKS and CDR2 YYEKEE (reference sequence). This CDR3 spans 13 amino acids. The V end was cut by 1 base, the J end by 7 bases, with 11 bases between. Full variable domain (outside the CDR3, taken from reference TRBV5-5 and TRBJ1-1): DAGVTQSPTHLIKTRGQQVTLRCSPISGHKSVSWYQQVLGQGPQFIFQYYEKEERGRGNFPDRFSARQFPNYSSELNVNALLLGDSALYLCASSLTPDSEAFFGQGTRLTVV.

This rearrangement joins TRBV15 to TRBJ1-2; D may be TRBD1 (5 bases). Germline values: CDR1 LNHNV, CDR2 YYDKDF (reference sequence). Deletions cut 1 base from V and 6 bases from J, with 15 bases between. The CDR3 runs 15 residues. CDR3 coding DNA: TGTGCCACCAGCAGAGTACAGGAAGGACCAAATGGCTACACCTTC. Translated, it gives CATSRVQEGPNGYTF.

This clonotype was detected once. The chain is built from TRBV5-1 and TRBJ2-3; TRBD1 matches at 7 bases. Germline values: CDR1 SGHRS, CDR2 YFSETQ. Trimming removed 4 bases from V and 1 base from J; junction bases left unmatched: 9. The CDR3 is 16 residues long. CDR3 nucleotides: TGCGCCAGCAGCCTGGGGTGGGGGACAGGCACAGATACGCAGTATTTT. Protein: CASSLGWGTGTDTQYF. The full variable domain, completed using reference TRBV5-1 and TRBJ2-3, is KAGVTQTPRYLIKTRGQQVTLSCSPISGHRSVSWYQQTPGQGLQFLFEYFSETQRNKGNFPGRFSGRQFSNSRSEMNVSTLELGDSALYLCASSLGWGTGTDTQYFGPGTRLTVL.

The chain employs TRBV25-1 and TRBJ2-1; D gene unclear. Trimming left V 1 base short and J 2 bases short, with 21 bases between. The CDR3 has 19 residues. Looked up from germline, CDR1 is MGHDK and CDR2 is SYGVNS. The CDR3 is CASSELVRPRHQTYNEQFF. CDR3 in DNA: TGTGCCAGCAGTGAATTGGTGAGGCCCAGACACCAGACCTACAATGAGCAGTTCTTC.

This clonotype came up once. V is TRBV19 and J is TRBJ2-3, with D possibly TRBD1 on 6 matching bases. CDR1 LNHDA and CDR2 SQIVND come from the germline V gene (reference sequence). The CDR3 length is 13 residues. With 7 bases removed from V and 2 bases from J, the gap between germline ends came to 10 bases. As DNA, the CDR3 is TGTGCCAGTAACCAGGGGTCCACAGATACGCAGTATTTT. This translates into CASNQGSTDTQYF.

The chain carries TRBV12-3 or TRBV12-4 and TRBJ1-3; D perhaps matches TRBD1 (6 bases). The V and J ends lost 3 bases and 3 bases respectively, with 15 bases between them. The CDR3 loop spans 16 amino acids. The CDR3 DNA is TGTGCCAGCAGTTTCTGGACAGAATCTTTTGGAAACACCATATATTTT. Translated, it gives CASSFWTESFGNTIYF.

The genes are TRBV9 and TRBJ2-3, with no clear D. Germline CDR1 and CDR2: SGDLS and YYNGEE. The CDR3 spans 15 residues. With 1 base removed from V and 0 bases from J, the gap between germline ends came to 9 bases. For the CDR3, the DNA is TGTGCCAGCAGCGTAATGTTTGGGAGCACAGATACGCAGTATTTT. Encoded protein: CASSVMFGSTDTQYF.

V gene TRBV30 combines with J gene TRBJ1-1, with 11 nucleotides matching TRBD1. The germline CDR1 and CDR2 sequences are GTSNPN and SVGIG (reference sequence). The V gene end was trimmed by 6 bases and the J gene end by 7 bases; junction bases not matched to a gene: 10. This CDR3 spans 14 amino acids. The CDR3 loop reads CACRSGQGGDEAFF. The CDR3 DNA reads as TGTGCCTGTAGGTCGGGACAGGGGGGAGATGAAGCTTTCTTT. The whole variable domain, filled in from reference TRBV30 and TRBJ1-1, reads SQTIHQWPATLVQPVGSPLSLECTVEGTSNPNLYWYRQAAGRGLQLLFYSVGIGQISSEVPQNLSASRPQDRQFILSSKKLLLSDSGFYLCACRSGQGGDEAFFGQGTRLTVV.

The table lists this clonotype with a few counts. This chain uses TRBV28 with TRBJ2-7; 7 positions agree with TRBD1. Germline values: CDR1 MDHEN, CDR2 SYDVKM. The CDR3 is 16 amino acids. After removal of 2 bases from V and 1 base from J, the junction contained 8 bases not matched to a gene. CDR3 nucleotide sequence: TGTGCCAGCAGTTTAGGTGTGACAGGGCTTTCCTACGAGCAGTACTTC. This translates into CASSLGVTGLSYEQYF.

The V and J genes are TRBV19 and TRBJ2-7, with D perhaps TRBD1 (5 bases). CDR1 LNHDA and CDR2 SQIVND come from the germline V gene (reference sequence). The CDR3 has 13 residues. V was trimmed by 3 bases and J by 0 bases, leaving 6 bases between them. CDR3 coding DNA: TGTGCCAGTAGTATCGACAGCTCCTACGAGCAGTACTTC. Residues: CASSIDSSYEQYF.

The chain carries TRBV6-1 and TRBJ2-7; 9 positions agree with TRBD2. Trimming at V came to 7 bases and at J to 4 bases, leaving 17 bases not matched to a gene. CDR3 size: 17 residues. CDR1 MNHNS and CDR2 SASEGT come from the germline V gene. The CDR3 DNA is TGTGCCAGCACCCAAGGGGCGGGGGGGACTAGTGGTTACGAGCAGTACTTC. Protein sequence: CASTQGAGGTSGYEQYF.

The chain is built from TRBV28 and TRBJ2-7, with D maybe TRBD2 (6 bases). The CDR3 spans 13 residues. Germline V gene data show CDR1 as MDHEN and CDR2 as SYDVKM. V lost 5 bases to trimming and J lost 8 bases, with 16 bases between them. The CDR3 reads CASSPSEGTKQYV. The CDR3 DNA sequence: TGTGCCAGCAGTCCTAGCGAGGGTACCAAGCAGTACGTC.

This chain uses TRBV5-8 with TRBJ1-1; no reliable D call. The CDR3 is 10 residues long. With 8 bases removed from V and 7 bases from J, the gap between germline ends came to 9 bases. The germline CDR1 and CDR2 sequences are SGHTS and YDEGEE. CDR3 region: CARTDLEAFF. CDR3 sequence (DNA): TGTGCCAGGACCGACCTTGAAGCTTTCTTT.

V is TRBV30 and J is TRBJ1-1; D not resolved. The germline V gene has CDR1 GTSNPN and CDR2 SVGIG (reference sequence). The CDR3 has 14 amino acids. V dropped 4 bases and J dropped 1 base, with 13 bases sitting between them. CDR3 nucleotides: TGTGCCTGGAATGAAGGACTCAGGAACACTGAAGCTTTCTTT. Its protein product is CAWNEGLRNTEAFF.

This rearrangement joins TRBV3-1 to TRBJ1-2, with D unclear. The CDR3 runs 18 residues. The V and J ends lost 2 bases and 1 base respectively, with 20 bases between them. Germline V gene data show CDR1 as LGHDT and CDR2 as YNNKEL (reference sequence). The CDR3 sequence is CASSQIILATAINYGYTF. Here the CDR3 DNA reads TGTGCCAGCAGCCAAATTATTCTAGCGACCGCAATTAACTATGGCTACACCTTC.

The chain recombines TRBV27 with TRBJ1-2; D is perhaps TRBD1 (6 bases). Germline assignment: CDR1 MNHEY and CDR2 SMNVEV (reference sequence). With 9 bases removed from V and 6 bases from J, the gap between germline ends came to 14 bases. This CDR3 comprises 12 residues. CDR3 amino acids: CASSGQPNGYTF. The CDR3, as DNA: TGTGCCAGTAGCGGACAGCCTAATGGCTACACCTTC.

The chain joins TRBV7-9 to TRBJ1-5; D is perhaps TRBD1 (5 bases). CDR3 size: 14 residues. V was shortened by 8 bases and J by 5 bases, with 16 bases between the two germline ends. Germline V lookup: CDR1 SEHNR, CDR2 FQNEAQ (reference sequence). The CDR3 coding sequence is TGTGCCAGCTTCTTCGGAAGGGGTGATCAGCCCCAGCATTTT. Translation gives CASFFGRGDQPQHF.

The CDR3 here is CASRGIAEAFF. The DNA of the CDR3 is TGCGCCAGCAGAGGTATTGCTGAAGCTTTCTTT. The J gene is TRBJ1-1, the V gene TRBV5-1; D remains unclear. The germline V gene encodes CDR1 SGHRS and CDR2 YFSETQ. Trimming left V 5 bases short and J 6 bases short, with 8 bases between. This CDR3 has 11 amino acids. Based on the CDR3 plus reference TRBV5-1 and TRBJ1-1, the full variable domain is KAGVTQTPRYLIKTRGQQVTLSCSPISGHRSVSWYQQTPGQGLQFLFEYFSETQRNKGNFPGRFSGRQFSNSRSEMNVSTLELGDSALYLCASRGIAEAFFGQGTRLTVV.

This chain uses TRBV4-3 with TRBJ2-5, with 10 bases aligning to TRBD2. CDR1 is LGHNA and CDR2 is YSLEER in the germline V gene. The CDR3 spans 18 residues. The V and J ends lost 0 bases and 5 bases, in that order; junction bases with no gene match: 12. DNA for the CDR3: TGCGCCAGCAGCCAAGATTTCCCTCCTAGCGGGAGTTCGGAGACCCAGTACTTC. Translating gives CASSQDFPPSGSSETQYF.

The chain combines TRBV19 with TRBJ1-1; no clear D. This CDR3 is built from 13 residues. The germline CDR1 and CDR2 sequences are LNHDA and SQIVND (reference sequence). V was shortened by 3 bases and J by 2 bases, with 7 bases between the two germline ends. The DNA for the CDR3 is TGTGCCAGTAGTATCGGCAGTAACACTGAAGCTTTCTTT. This sequence encodes CASSIGSNTEAFF.